These T cell receptor beta chains were read from a single sample in a study of CD8+CD57+ T cells in acquired aplastic anemia. TCRdb reprocessed the reads via MiXCR and lists one record per CDR3 protein. The sample consists of around 200,000 distinct CDR3 sequences, approximately 50% of them appearing once. What was sequenced was sorted CD4+, CD8+, or CD8+CD57+ T cells (not recorded which) from PBMCs. These TCRs come from a human donor in good health, serving as a control. CDR3s include the opening cysteine and the closing phenylalanine or tryptophan. A D gene is named only where the DNA matches it firmly. The size of a clone is reported for some rows only, either as once, few or many, or as a class for expanded clones.

. TRBJ1-1 . TRBV7-9 TGTGCCAGCAGCTTCGGGGATGAAGCTTTCTTT CASSFGDEAFF
TRBD2 TRBJ2-5 . TRBV7-3 TGTGCCAGCAGCTTTTCGGGGGGTGAAGAGACCCAGTACTTC CASSFSGGEETQYF
. TRBJ1-2 many TRBV7-2 TGTGCCAGCAGCTGGGGGGCGGGTGTGAACTATGGCTACACCTTC CASSWGAGVNYGYTF
. TRBJ1-3 . TRBV12-3/TRBV12-4 TGTGCCAGCAGTTTATCCACTCTCTCTGGAAACACCATATTTTTT CASSLSTLSGNTIFF
. TRBJ2-3 . TRBV7-2 TGTGCCAGCAGCCCCAGTAAACTTAACACGCAGTATTTT CASSPSKLNTQYF
. TRBJ1-2 few TRBV18 TGTGCCAGCTGCCGGGGGGGGGTAAGATACACCTTC CASCRGGVRYTF
. TRBJ1-6 . TRBV20-1 TGCAGTGCTAGAGGGGGAGATTCACCCCTCCACTTT CSARGGDSPLHF
TRBD2 TRBJ2-5 . TRBV7-2 TGTGCCAGCAGTTCTCGGGCTAGCGGGGGAGAGACCCAGTGCTTC CASSSRASGGETQCF
. TRBJ1-5 . TRBV12-3/TRBV12-4 TGTGCCAGCAGTTCCCACGGGTCGCGAAATCAGCCCCAGCATTTT CASSSHGSRNQPQHF
. TRBJ2-3 many TRBV5-1 TGCGCCAGCAGCTTGCGTCCGGGCACAGATACGCAGTATTTT CASSLRPGTDTQYF
. TRBJ2-5 . TRBV12-3/TRBV12-4 TGTGCCAGCAGTTTACTGGCGGGGGCGGGAGAGACCCAGTACTTC CASSLLAGAGETQYF
TRBD2 TRBJ2-7 . TRBV7-8 TGTGCCAGCAGCTTTCCCGCGGGGGGTTCCTCGGAATACGAGCAGTACTTC CASSFPAGGSSEYEQYF
TRBD1 TRBJ1-1 . TRBV6-5 TGTGCCAGCACCGAAGACAGGGCGTTGGTCACTGAAGCTTTCTTT CASTEDRALVTEAFF
. TRBJ2-5 once TRBV20-1 TGCAGTGCTAGAGAGTCGGGGGTGGAGACCCAGTACTTC CSARESGVETQYF
TRBD1 TRBJ1-6 . TRBV29-1 TGCAGCGCAGGGGACAGCCAAAATTCACCCCTCCACTTT CSAGDSQNSPLHF
TRBD1 TRBJ2-7 . TRBV5-1 TGCGCCAGTGGGGACAGGTCCTACGAGCAGTACTTC CASGDRSYEQYF
. TRBJ1-1 . TRBV7-9 TGTGCCAGCAGCAAAATGTGGGGGCCCGAAGCTTTCTTT CASSKMWGPEAFF
TRBD1 TRBJ2-5 many TRBV4-2 TGTGCCAGCAGCCAAGGGACAGGGACAGAGACCCAGTACTTC CASSQGTGTETQYF
TRBD1 TRBJ2-5 . TRBV29-1 TGCAGCGTTATTATGGGACAGGGGTGGATGGAGACCCAGTACTTC CSVIMGQGWMETQYF
TRBD1 TRBJ1-1 . TRBV10-3 TGTGCCACAGACAGGGGTGAGGGCACTGAAGCTTTCTTT CATDRGEGTEAFF
TRBD1 TRBJ2-5 . TRBV11-2 TGTGCCGGCAATAACGGACAGGTAGAGCCCCAGTACTTC CAGNNGQVEPQYF
TRBD2 TRBJ2-3 . TRBV15 TGTGCCACCGGCAGAGCCATAATAAGCGGGGGTAGCACAGATACGCAGTATTTT CATGRAIISGGSTDTQYF
TRBD1 TRBJ2-7 . TRBV10-3 TGTGCCATCAGCGGTGGGGCTGGGGGGCAGGGGGCGCTTGAGCAGTACTTC CAISGGAGGQGALEQYF
. TRBJ2-5 many TRBV2 TGTGCCAGCAGTGAAGACTTCCAAGAGACCCAGTACTTC CASSEDFQETQYF
. TRBJ1-2 . TRBV7-6 TGTGCCAGCAGCTGGATGGGGGGGGGGAACACCTTC CASSWMGGGNTF
TRBD1 TRBJ2-7 . TRBV7-3 TGTGCCAGCTCACCCGGACAGGGCGCCTACGAGCCGTACTTC CASSPGQGAYEPYF
TRBD2 TRBJ2-3 . TRBV7-3 TGTGCCAGCAGCCTAGCCTCAACTAGCGGGGCATCAGATACGCAGTATTTT CASSLASTSGASDTQYF
. TRBJ1-4 . TRBV18 TGTGCCAGCTCACCGGTCAGTCGCGAAAAACTGTTTTTT CASSPVSREKLFF
. TRBJ2-7 . TRBV10-3 TGTGCCATCAGTGACTCTCGGGGAATCACCTACGAGCAGTACTTC CAISDSRGITYEQYF
. TRBJ1-1 few TRBV10-3 TGTGCCATCTCCGGACAGTCTGGGGGTGACACTGAAGCTTTCTTT CAISGQSGGDTEAFF
TRBD1 TRBJ1-2 . TRBV5-1 TGCGCCAGCAGCTACGGACAGGAGCCCTATGGCTACACCTTC CASSYGQEPYGYTF
TRBD1 TRBJ1-4 many TRBV5-1 TGCGCCAGCAGCTTAGTACCGACAGGGAATGAAAAACTGTTTTTT CASSLVPTGNEKLFF
TRBD1 TRBJ1-6 many TRBV4-3 TGCGCCAGCAGCCAGCGACAGGGACCCGATTCACCCCTCCACTTT CASSQRQGPDSPLHF
. TRBJ1-5 . TRBV24-1 TGTGCCACCAGTGACTTCACAGGGAATCAGCCCCAGCATTTT CATSDFTGNQPQHF
. TRBJ2-3 once TRBV7-9 TGTGCCAGCAGAGCCACGGGACAATACACAGATACGCAGTATTTT CASRATGQYTDTQYF
. TRBJ1-4 many TRBV7-8 TGTGCCAGCAGCTCGCGCCCAGGAGCCCTAAATGAAAAACTGTTTTTT CASSSRPGALNEKLFF
TRBD1 TRBJ2-1 . TRBV24-1 TGTGCCACCAGTGAATCCCCGGGACAGTACAATGAGCAGTTCTTC CATSESPGQYNEQFF
. TRBJ1-5 many TRBV19 TGTGCCAGTAGCCTTTATTTCGACAGTCGGGGACAGCCCCAGCATTTT CASSLYFDSRGQPQHF
. TRBJ2-7 many TRBV7-8 TGTGCCAGCAGCTCGGGACTCCGGACCGAGCAGTACTTC CASSSGLRTEQYF
. TRBJ1-5 many TRBV19 TGTGCCAGTAGTATTCCTCCCTCGGGGGATAGCAATCAGCCCCAGCATTTT CASSIPPSGDSNQPQHF
TRBD2 TRBJ2-3 many TRBV24-1 TGTGCCACCAGTGATTCGACTAGCGGGGGGGATACGCAGTATTTT CATSDSTSGGDTQYF
. TRBJ1-6 . TRBV19 TGTGCCACCACCCCCACGGCCAGTGGTAATTCACCCCTCCACTTT CATTPTASGNSPLHF
TRBD1 TRBJ1-1 many TRBV5-1 TGCGCCAGCAGCTTGGGGGGACAGTTGAACACTGAAGCTTTCTTT CASSLGGQLNTEAFF
. TRBJ1-2 . TRBV2 TGTGCCAGCAGGTCATCGGGGGCCCTCTATGGCTACACCTTC CASRSSGALYGYTF